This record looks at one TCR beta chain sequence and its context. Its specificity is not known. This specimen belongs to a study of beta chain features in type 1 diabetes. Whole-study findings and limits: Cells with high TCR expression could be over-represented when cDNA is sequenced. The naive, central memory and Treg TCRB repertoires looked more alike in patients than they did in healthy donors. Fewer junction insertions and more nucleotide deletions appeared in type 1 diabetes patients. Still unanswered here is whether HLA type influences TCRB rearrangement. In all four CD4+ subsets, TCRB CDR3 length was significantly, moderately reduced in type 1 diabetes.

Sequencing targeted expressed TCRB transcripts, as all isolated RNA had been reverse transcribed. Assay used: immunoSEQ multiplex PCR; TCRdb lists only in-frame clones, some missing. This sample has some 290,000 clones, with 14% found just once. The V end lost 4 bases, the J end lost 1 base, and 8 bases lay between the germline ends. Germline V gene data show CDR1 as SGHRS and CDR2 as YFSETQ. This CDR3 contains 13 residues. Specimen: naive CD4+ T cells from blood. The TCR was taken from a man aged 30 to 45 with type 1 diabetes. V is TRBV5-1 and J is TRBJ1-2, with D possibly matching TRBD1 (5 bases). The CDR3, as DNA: TGCGCCAGCAGCCAGGACAATAACTATGGCTACACCTTC. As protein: CASSQDNNYGYTF.